This T cell receptor beta chain was recovered during a study of T cells after somatic rescue of genetic block. The assay was immunoSEQ multiplex PCR, and TCRdb's table has in-frame clones only and misses some. This table has about 110,000 clones, 85% to 95% appearing once. The germline CDR1 and CDR2 sequences are MNHNY and SVGAGI (reference sequence). There are 12 residues in the CDR3. Turning to this clone: At one boundary the junction diverges from the germline segment, which might be a read error.

This chain connects TRBV6-6 to TRBJ2-7, with TRBD2 matching 10 bases. The TCR was taken from a woman in her late teens or twenties. Sequenced: peripheral blood mononuclear cells (PBMCs). CDR3 loop: CASSSGTSEEYF. The CDR3 nucleotides are TGTGCCAGCAGTTCCGGGACTAGCGAGGAGTACTTC.